This TCR beta chain was observed in a study of Ad26.COV2.S vaccination and SARS-CoV-2 variants. V was cut by 5 bases and J by 9 bases, with 17 bases left in between. CDR1 and CDR2 (germline): MNHEY, SVGEGT. The CDR3 spans 13 residues. Broader study findings: Substantial response breadth was reportedly seen for spike-specific CD8+ and CD4+ T cells after vaccination. Quantification of TCR breadth and depth may have yielded underestimates of total T cell responses.

Libraries were prepared by immunoSEQ multiplex PCR; TCRdb keeps only in-frame clonotypes and omits some of them. The table lists tens of thousands of clones, more than 65% of them singletons. Regarding this clone: Its target is unknown.

The source was peripheral blood, collected after recovery from COVID-19. The TCR sequence derives from a human donor who had recovered from COVID-19. The rearrangement uses TRBV6-2 or TRBV6-3 and TRBJ2-7; the D gene is possibly TRBD1 (6 bases). The CDR3 sequence: CASSQGTHLGQYF. The CDR3 DNA follows: TGTGCCAGCAGTCAGGGGACCCACCTGGGGCAGTACTTC.